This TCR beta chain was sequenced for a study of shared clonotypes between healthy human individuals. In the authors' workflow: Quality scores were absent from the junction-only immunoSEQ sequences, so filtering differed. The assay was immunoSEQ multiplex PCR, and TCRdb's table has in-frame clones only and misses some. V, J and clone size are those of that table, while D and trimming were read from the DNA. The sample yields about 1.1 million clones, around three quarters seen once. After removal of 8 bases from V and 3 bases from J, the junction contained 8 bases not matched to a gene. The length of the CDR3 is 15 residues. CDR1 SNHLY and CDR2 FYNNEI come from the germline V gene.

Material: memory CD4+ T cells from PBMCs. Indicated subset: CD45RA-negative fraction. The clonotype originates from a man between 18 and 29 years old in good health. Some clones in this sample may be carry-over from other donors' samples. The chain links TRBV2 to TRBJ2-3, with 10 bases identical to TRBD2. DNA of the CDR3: TGTGCCAGCTGGGGGGCTAGCGGGAGTACAGATACGCAGTATTTT. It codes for CASWGASGSTDTQYF.